These 30 T cell receptor beta chains were all obtained from the same sample, sequenced in a study of vaccination and CD4 T cells after COVID-19. No antigen has been identified for these receptors. An Oncomine TCR Beta short-read assay was used to sequence the DNA from cultured CD4+ T cells. TCRdb recomputed calls from the PCR reads with MiXCR, one row per CDR3 protein. The profile shows roughly 7,000 distinct CDR3 sequences, around four fifths of them singletons. Treatment here: roughly ten-day PBMC culture with coronavirus spike peptide pools or control peptides (ViraFEST assay). Source material: CD4+ T cells from blood, cultured in vitro. The receptors were sampled from a human donor who had recovered from COVID-19.

This clonotype was counted between two and nine times. The CDR3 DNA reads as TGTGCCAGCAGTTTTGGGGAGGTTTTCGAGACCCAGTACTTC. Translation: CASSFGEVFETQYF. The J gene is TRBJ2-5, the V gene TRBV28, with D perhaps TRBD2 (6 bases). The germline CDR1 and CDR2 sequences are MDHEN and SYDVKM. The CDR3 sequence is 14 residues long. V was cut by 3 bases and J by 5 bases, with 13 bases left in between.

In DNA form, the CDR3 reads TGTGCCAGCAACCCCCGGCCCGGCGGGTACATTCAGTACTTC. Encoded protein: CASNPRPGGYIQYF. This sequence joins TRBV6-2 or TRBV6-3 and TRBJ2-4; D is possibly TRBD2 (5 bases). The ends were cut back, 7 bases at V and 8 bases at J, with 18 bases in the middle. The CDR3 extends over 14 amino acids. The germline V gene encodes CDR1 MNHEY and CDR2 SVGEGT.

This clonotype was counted between two and nine times. This chain joins TRBV20-1 and TRBJ1-2; D gene uncertain. V dropped 2 bases and J dropped 4 bases, with 14 bases sitting between them. This CDR3 has 14 amino acids. Germline lookup yields CDR1 DFQATT and CDR2 SNEGSKA (reference sequence). The CDR3 DNA follows: TGCAGTGCTAGACGAGGAGAATCCTTCTATGGCTACACCTTC. Its protein is CSARRGESFYGYTF.

The CDR3 DNA sequence: TGTGCCAGTAGTTTAGTTCAGCAGCCCCAGCATTTT. Translating it yields CASSLVQQPQHF. This chain joins TRBV19 and TRBJ1-5; D uncertain. Germline loops: CDR1 LNHDA, CDR2 SQIVND (reference sequence). The CDR3 loop spans 12 amino acids. V lost 5 bases to trimming and J lost 7 bases, with 9 bases between them.

The chain couples TRBV20-1 to TRBJ1-6; a possible D gene is TRBD1 (5 bases). CDR1 and CDR2 (germline): DFQATT, SNEGSKA (reference sequence). The CDR3 sequence is 12 residues long. The ends were cut back, 5 bases at V and 6 bases at J, with 8 bases in the middle. The CDR3 reads CSAGDSNSPLHF. DNA of the CDR3: TGCAGTGCTGGTGACAGTAATTCACCCCTCCACTTT.

The rearrangement links TRBV18 to TRBJ1-5; TRBD1 agrees at 11 bases. Germline values: CDR1 KGHSH, CDR2 LQKENI. The V segment lost 6 bases and the J segment 2 bases; nucleotides outside the gene matches: 12. This CDR3 contains 18 residues. In DNA, the CDR3 is TGTGCCAGCTCTCACCGGGACAGGGGGGGTTGGGGCAATCAGCCCCAGCATTTT. Translating it yields CASSHRDRGGWGNQPQHF.

This sequence joins TRBV20-1 and TRBJ1-2; no clear D gene. V lost 0 bases to trimming and J lost 7 bases, with 9 bases between them. CDR3 size: 12 residues. CDR1 and CDR2 from the germline V gene are DFQATT and SNEGSKA (reference sequence). CDR3 nucleotide sequence: TGCAGTGCTAGAGACGATGGGGTTGGCTACACCTTC. Translated, it gives CSARDDGVGYTF.

V is TRBV6-5 and J is TRBJ1-2; D gene unclear. The CDR3 spans 14 residues. The ends were cut back, 4 bases at V and 4 bases at J, with 13 bases in the middle. Germline CDR1 MNHEY, CDR2 SVGAGI. The CDR3 protein is CASSLLSAGYGYTF. The CDR3 DNA is TGTGCCAGCAGTTTACTGTCCGCTGGCTATGGCTACACCTTC.

The chain employs TRBV24-1 and TRBJ1-1, with D possibly TRBD1 on 6 matching bases. There are 13 residues in the CDR3. Germline V gene sequence: CDR1 KGHDR, CDR2 SFDVKD. The germline V and J ends were trimmed by 8 bases and 1 base, with 10 bases remaining between them. The CDR3 DNA sequence: TGTGCCACCATGGGCAGGGGGAACACTGAAGCTTTCTTT. This sequence encodes CATMGRGNTEAFF.

The V gene is TRBV14, the J gene TRBJ2-3, with 7 bases fitting TRBD2. The CDR3 covers 14 residues. The germline gives CDR1 SGHDN, CDR2 FVKESK. Trimming removed 4 bases from V and 8 bases from J; junction bases left unmatched: 9. The CDR3, as DNA: TGTGCCAGCAGCCCCTTCAGCGGGGCAGTTACGCAGTATTTT. Protein: CASSPFSGAVTQYF. Supplemented by reference TRBV14 and TRBJ2-3, the full variable domain reads EAGVTQFPSHSVIEKGQTVTLRCDPISGHDNLYWYRRVMGKEIKFLLHFVKESKQDESGMPNNRFLAERTGGTYSTLKVQPAELEDSGVYFCASSPFSGAVTQYFGPGTRLTVL.

CDR3 nucleotide sequence: TGTGCCAGCAGCCCCACGAGGGATGACACTGAAGCTTTCTTT. Its translation: CASSPTRDDTEAFF. This sequence joins TRBV7-3 and TRBJ1-1; D unresolved. The CDR3 extends over 14 amino acids. The V gene lost 5 bases and the J gene lost 3 bases, with 13 bases spanning the gap. Germline V CDR1 and CDR2: SGHTA, FQGTGA.

Only a few counts were recorded for this clonotype. J is TRBJ2-1 and V is TRBV15; TRBD2 might be the D (6 bases). Per the germline V gene, CDR1 is LNHNV and CDR2 is YYDKDF (reference sequence). Trimming took off 3 bases at V and 7 bases at J, with 16 bases between the two ends. CDR3 length: 15 residues. CDR3 sequence (DNA): TGTGCCACCAGCAGCGGGGGAGGCTTGCTTAATGAGCAGTTCTTC. It is translated as CATSSGGGLLNEQFF.

This rearrangement joins TRBV7-9 to TRBJ1-1; D call uncertain. Germline V CDR1 and CDR2: SEHNR, FQNEAQ (reference sequence). V lost 1 base, J lost 6 bases, and 18 bases lay in between. This CDR3 comprises 16 residues. CDR3 sequence: CASSLVSPVGGAEAFF. Written as DNA, the CDR3 is TGTGCCAGCAGCTTAGTATCCCCTGTGGGTGGCGCTGAAGCTTTCTTT.

By frequency in the sample, this clonotype is medium-sized. The chain uses TRBV7-3 and TRBJ1-2; a weak D match, TRBD1 (6 bases). Trimming left V 5 bases short and J 8 bases short, with 15 bases between. Looked up from germline, CDR1 is SGHTA and CDR2 is FQGTGA. This CDR3 is 13 amino acids long. The CDR3 protein is CASSPGGGGGYTF. The CDR3 bases are TGTGCCAGCAGCCCTGGCGGGGGCGGGGGCTACACCTTC.

As concerns this clonotype: Mismatch with germline at one junction end may stem from a read error. The chain carries TRBV6-4 and TRBJ2-5; D not resolved. The CDR3 runs 14 residues. Germline lookup yields CDR1 MRHNA and CDR2 SNTAGT. This chain's CDR3 is CASSESRYQETQYF. CDR3 coding DNA: TGCGCCAGCAGTGAGTCGCGGTACCAAGAGACCCAGTACTTC.

The V call is TRBV20-1, the J call TRBJ2-7, with D unresolved. Germline V gene sequence: CDR1 DFQATT, CDR2 SNEGSKA (reference sequence). This CDR3 has 12 residues. The V and J ends lost 1 base and 2 bases respectively, with 6 bases between them. DNA of the CDR3: TGCAGTGCTAGAGGTGGGGCCTACGAGCAGTACTTC. This encodes CSARGGAYEQYF.

This clonotype is classed as medium-sized. The V and J genes are TRBV27 and TRBJ1-5, with 8 bases matching TRBD1. The CDR3 covers 15 residues. Per germline, CDR1 MNHEY and CDR2 SMNVEV (reference sequence). J gave up 7 bases and V 0 bases, and 5 bases lay outside the gene matches. Written as DNA, the CDR3 is TGTGCCAGCAGTTTATCCCCGACAGGGGCCCAGCCCCAGCATTTT. Translated, it gives CASSLSPTGAQPQHF.

The chain employs TRBV7-9 and TRBJ1-5, with a tentative D call TRBD1 (6 bases). The V gene's germline CDR1 is SEHNR and CDR2 FQNEAQ (reference sequence). The V and J ends lost 4 bases and 7 bases respectively, with 8 bases between them. This CDR3 has 12 amino acids. This CDR3 reads CASSSQGQPQHF. The CDR3 nucleotides are TGTGCCAGCAGCTCCCAGGGGCAGCCCCAGCATTTT.

The chain has TRBV28 and TRBJ1-2; the match to TRBD1 covers 7 bases. V gave up 6 bases and J gave up 8 bases; unmatched junction bases: 12. The V gene's germline CDR1 is MDHEN and CDR2 SYDVKM. The length of the CDR3 is 14 residues. This CDR3 reads CASRQNGQVGGYTF. The CDR3 region has the DNA TGTGCCAGCAGGCAAAACGGACAGGTGGGAGGCTACACCTTC.

This clonotype was counted only a few times. The CDR3 loop is CASSLNEGAGYTF. The CDR3 bases are TGTGCCAGCAGCTTAAACGAGGGGGCCGGCTACACCTTC. V and J are TRBV7-2 and TRBJ1-2, with 7 bases lining up with TRBD1. Trimming removed 2 bases from V and 8 bases from J; junction bases left unmatched: 5. This CDR3 is built from 13 residues. CDR1 and CDR2 from the germline V gene are SGHTA and FQGNSA. The full variable domain, rest sourced from reference TRBV7-2 and TRBJ1-2, is GAGVSQSPSNKVTEKGKDVELRCDPISGHTALYWYRQSLGQGLEFLIYFQGNSAPDKSGLPSDRFSAERTGGSVSTLTIQRTQQEDSAVYLCASSLNEGAGYTFGSGTRLTVV.

This clonotype is deemed large. This sequence joins TRBV25-1 and TRBJ1-3, with D unclear. The CDR3 runs 12 residues. V was trimmed by 6 bases and J by 0 bases, leaving 3 bases between them. Germline values: CDR1 MGHDK, CDR2 SYGVNS. The CDR3 loop reads CASSPSGNTIYF. In DNA, the CDR3 is TGTGCCAGCAGCCCCTCTGGAAACACCATATATTTT.

V is TRBV28 and J is TRBJ1-5; possibly TRBD1 for D (5 bases). The CDR3 sequence is 13 residues long. V was cut by 6 bases and J by 4 bases, with 10 bases left in between. Germline V gives CDR1 MDHEN, CDR2 SYDVKM. The CDR3 region is CASRGTVNQPQHF. The CDR3 DNA is TGTGCCAGCAGGGGGACGGTGAATCAGCCCCAGCATTTT.

This sequence joins TRBV24-1 and TRBJ2-1; TRBD2 matches 7 bases. Per the germline V gene, CDR1 is KGHDR and CDR2 is SFDVKD. The CDR3 length is 15 residues. The J segment lost 5 bases and the V segment lost 6 bases, leaving 9 bases of the junction unmatched. The CDR3 nucleotides read TGTGCCACCAGTTCCCAGCTAGCGGCTCACAATGAGCAGTTCTTC. Protein sequence: CATSSQLAAHNEQFF.

The rearrangement uses TRBV6-1 and TRBJ2-3, with D maybe TRBD1 (6 bases). Trimming took 7 bases from V and 3 from J, leaving 14 bases between them. Germline V gene lookup returns CDR1 MNHNS and CDR2 SASEGT. This CDR3 has 14 amino acids. As DNA, the CDR3 is TGTGCCAGCAAAACAGGGAGTGAGACAGATACGCAGTATTTT. The encoded protein is CASKTGSETDTQYF.

The chain links TRBV7-2 to TRBJ2-5; D gene unclear. Germline V CDR1 and CDR2: SGHTA, FQGNSA. V lost 5 bases and J lost 1, with 2 bases in between. The CDR3 covers 11 residues. CDR3 DNA: TGTGCCAGCAGCGCCCAAGAGACCCAGTACTTC. It yields the protein CASSAQETQYF.

The chain combines TRBV7-2 with TRBJ1-6; no reliable D call. This CDR3 is built from 15 residues. CDR1 SGHTA and CDR2 FQGNSA come from the germline V gene. V was cut by 1 base and J by 7 bases, with 11 bases left in between. The CDR3 protein is CASSLDAQSNSPLHF. For the CDR3, the DNA is TGTGCCAGCAGCTTAGATGCACAATCGAATTCACCCCTCCACTTT.

The chain couples TRBV19 to TRBJ2-5, with a possible D match to TRBD2 (5 bases). The CDR3 length is 15 residues. Germline CDR1 reads LNHDA; CDR2 reads SQIVND (reference sequence). The V and J ends lost 3 bases and 3 bases respectively, with 14 bases between them. The CDR3 region is CASSIARGVEETQYF. The CDR3 nucleotides are TGTGCCAGTAGTATCGCCCGGGGAGTAGAAGAGACCCAGTACTTC.

This clonotype was counted a few times. CDR3 sequence (DNA): TGTGCCAGCAGCGAGTCCCGGAACTCCTACAATGAGCAGTTCTTC. Translation: CASSESRNSYNEQFF. The J gene is TRBJ2-1, the V gene TRBV9, with unresolved D. The CDR3 extends over 15 amino acids. Germline V gives CDR1 SGDLS, CDR2 YYNGEE. The ends were cut back, 3 bases at V and 0 bases at J, with 10 bases in the middle.

This clonotype is classed as medium-sized. The V call is TRBV5-5, the J call TRBJ1-2; D is undetermined. The germline CDR1 and CDR2 sequences are SGHKS and YYEKEE (reference sequence). The CDR3 covers 11 residues. Trimming shortened V by 0 bases and J by 14 bases, and 11 bases separated the two germline ends. The CDR3 DNA is TGTGCCAGCAGCTTGGACGGAGCGAGTACCTTC. It encodes CASSLDGASTF. The full variable domain, in which reference TRBV5-5 and TRBJ1-2 provide the parts outside the CDR3, is DAGVTQSPTHLIKTRGQQVTLRCSPISGHKSVSWYQQVLGQGPQFIFQYYEKEERGRGNFPDRFSARQFPNYSSELNVNALLLGDSALYLCASSLDGASTFGSGTRLTVV.

This clonotype is large (0.1 to 1%) in the sample. V gene TRBV7-9 combines with J gene TRBJ1-2; D gene ambiguous. The CDR3 length is 14 residues. V lost 1 base to trimming and J lost 1 base, with 7 bases between them. Germline CDR1 reads SEHNR; CDR2 reads FQNEAQ (reference sequence). The CDR3 DNA reads as TGTGCCAGCAGCTTAGGGCGCCTTAACTATGGCTACACCTTC. Its translation is CASSLGRLNYGYTF.